This T cell receptor (beta chain) originates from a study of post-analysis software for immune sequencing data. Researchers reported that TCR beta cDNA libraries carried unique molecular identifiers. One entry per CDR3 protein, called by TCRdb with MiXCR from the PCR reads. In the table there are 400,000 to 500,000 distinct CDR3 sequences, about 40% of which are singletons. This clonotype was detected only a few times. The antigen remains unidentified. The V end was cut by 8 bases, the J end by 2 bases, with 16 bases between. CDR3 length equals 14 residues. CDR1 is MDHEN and CDR2 is SYDVKM in the germline V gene. Findings of the study overall: Five or six TRBV segments, TRBV5-6, TRBV5-1 and TRBV20-1 among them, were found more frequent in patients than controls. Batch-mates among the samples co-clustered strongly by F measure. There was significantly lower normalized Chao1 diversity in multiple sclerosis patients than in controls.

The sequencing input was blood. The chain employs TRBV28 and TRBJ2-7, with D tentatively TRBD2 (7 bases). This clonotype was obtained from a girl aged 2-10 years with multiple sclerosis. Here the CDR3 reads CASRPGAGAYEQYF. CDR3 bases: TGTGCCAGCCGTCCGGGGGCGGGAGCCTACGAGCAGTACTTC.